These 2 T cell receptor beta chains share one sample of origin, sequenced in a study of prognosis after radiotherapy for stage I lung cancer. Multiplex PCR, run in two rounds, amplified TCR beta CDR3 from genomic DNA. Primers (each specific to one TRBV or TRBJ gene) were used in first-round PCR. TCRdb re-analysed the multiplex PCR reads in MiXCR, keeping a single row per CDR3 protein. The sample records about 13,000 distinct CDR3 sequences, around 50% being singletons. The source material was PBMCs, sampled before or after stereotactic body radiation therapy (not recorded which). These receptors were collected from a donor over 45 with non-small cell lung cancer.

This clonotype was counted between two and nine times. A far larger clone is off by one base, so a read error is likely. The rearrangement uses TRBV20-1 and TRBJ2-7; possibly TRBD1 for D (5 bases). The last part of the DNA fits TRBJ1-2 better; the J call may be wrong. CDR1 and CDR2 (germline): DFQATT, SNEGSKA (reference sequence). The CDR3 extends over 15 amino acids. In DNA, the CDR3 is TGCAGTGCTAGCGACGCCCAGGGCTCTGTCTATCGCTACACCTTC. It specifies CSASDAQGSVYRYTF.

About this clonotype: Since a far larger clone is one base different, this is likely a read error. This chain links TRBV6-1 with TRBJ2-3; 7 bases fit TRBD2. CDR1 is MNHNS, CDR2 SASEGT, per germline. After removal of 9 bases from V and 3 bases from J, the junction contained 12 bases not matched to a gene. The CDR3 covers 15 residues. CDR3 coding DNA: TGTGCCAGTATGCGGACTAGAGGGAGGACAGATACGCAGTATTTT. Translating it yields CASMRTRGRTDTQYF.